The 29 T cell receptor beta chains below were found in one sample sequenced in a study of T-cell memory formation after mild COVID-19 (dated by TCRdb to the early 2020s). The library relied on 5' RACE. These reads were obtained on an Illumina NovaSeq 6000. Clones were called with MiXCR by TCRdb after fastp trimmed the public reads at Q25, and only in-frame beta chains were retained. Rows matching on CDR3 protein sequence are summarized as one entry with the most common DNA and genes. The sample records around 250,000 distinct CDR3 sequences, roughly 15% of which are singletons. The ten largest account for about a fifth of the sample. Sequencing was carried out using PBMCs or a T cell subset sorted from them (not recorded which). The receptors here all came from a young man who had mild COVID-19 (a few samples of this study predate the infection). The sample titles of this study are shuffled in the database, so cell type and time point are left out; the donor was told from shared clones.

This clonotype came up a few times. In DNA form, the CDR3 reads TGCAGTGCGCCGACAGGGAGCACAGATACGCAGTATTTT. It yields the protein CSAPTGSTDTQYF. The chain has TRBV20-1 and TRBJ2-3; 7 bases map to TRBD1. CDR3 size: 13 residues. The germline V gene encodes CDR1 DFQATT and CDR2 SNEGSKA (reference sequence). Trimming at V came to 6 bases and at J to 0 bases, leaving 3 bases not matched to a gene.

In its sample, this clonotype was seen a few times. The chain links TRBV29-1 to TRBJ2-5, with 7 nucleotides matching TRBD2. CDR1 and CDR2 from the germline V gene are SQVTM and ANQGSEA. The V and J ends lost 7 bases and 2 bases, in that order; junction bases with no gene match: 1. This CDR3 contains 11 residues. CDR3: CSGGLQETQYF. CDR3 DNA: TGCAGCGGGGGACTACAAGAGACCCAGTACTTC.

This clonotype was observed a few times. V usage is TRBV7-3 and J usage is TRBJ2-5; 8 nucleotides match TRBD2. The germline CDR1 and CDR2 sequences are SGHTA and FQGTGA. The CDR3 runs 15 residues. Losses at the gene ends were 5 bases for V and 4 bases for J; bases not matched to a gene: 9. CDR3 in DNA: TGTGCCAGCAGCACCACCGGGGGGGCCGGAGAGACCCAGTACTTC. This codes for CASSTTGGAGETQYF.

This clonotype turned up a few times. The chain links TRBV7-2 to TRBJ2-7; D is undetermined. In germline, CDR1 is SGHTA, CDR2 FQGNSA. The length of the CDR3 is 14 residues. Trimming took off 3 bases at V and 3 bases at J, with 12 bases between the two ends. CDR3 sequence (DNA): TGTGCCAGCAGCTTTGCGGCCGGCTACTACGAGCAGTACGTC. Encoded protein: CASSFAAGYYEQYV.

This clonotype came up a few times. The chain couples TRBV27 to TRBJ2-2; D is unclear. The germline V and J ends were trimmed by 6 bases and 5 bases, with 10 bases remaining between them. Germline V CDR1 and CDR2: MNHEY, SMNVEV (reference sequence). CDR3 length: 13 amino acids. CDR3 sequence reads: CASSVDWTGELFF. CDR3 nucleotides: TGTGCCAGCAGCGTTGACTGGACCGGGGAGCTGTTTTTT.

This clonotype was found a few times. CDR3 amino acids: CASNPTDPTDTQYF. The CDR3 coding sequence is TGTGCCAGCAACCCGACAGACCCCACAGATACGCAGTATTTT. The J gene is TRBJ2-3, the V gene TRBV9, with a tentative D call TRBD1 (5 bases). The CDR3 sequence is 14 residues long. Looked up from germline, CDR1 is SGDLS and CDR2 is YYNGEE. Trimming left V 6 bases short and J 2 bases short, with 13 bases between.

In its sample, this clonotype was seen a few times. The chain uses TRBV11-2 and TRBJ2-7, with 7 bases identical to TRBD2. The CDR3 length is 15 residues. J was trimmed by 3 bases and V by 5 bases; bases with no gene match: 10. Germline V gene data show CDR1 as SGHAT and CDR2 as FQNNGV. Here the CDR3 DNA reads TGTGCCAGCAGCCCGGTCCAAGCGGGGCTCTACGAGCAGTACTTC. This translates into CASSPVQAGLYEQYF.

This clonotype was picked up many times. The rearrangement links TRBV20-1 to TRBJ1-4; D uncertain. CDR3 length: 13 residues. Germline values: CDR1 DFQATT, CDR2 SNEGSKA (reference sequence). Trimming pared 3 bases from V and 8 bases from J, leaving 13 bases between. CDR3 coding DNA: TGCAGTGCTAGCGTTCGGGTCGACGAAAAACTGTTTTTT. It specifies CSASVRVDEKLFF.

A few counts support this clonotype. The V and J genes are TRBV10-3 and TRBJ2-7; a weak D match, TRBD2 (5 bases). The ends were cut back, 11 bases at V and 7 bases at J, with 12 bases in the middle. The CDR3 runs 10 residues. Germline-derived CDR1 and CDR2 are ENHRY and SYGVKD. CDR3 coding DNA: TGTGCCCTCGTACCGGGGGAGCAGTACTTC. Residues: CALVPGEQYF.

The rearrangement uses TRBV6-5 and TRBJ2-1, with D possibly matching TRBD1 (5 bases). Between the trimmed V and J ends, which lost 2 bases and 6 bases, there was a span of 20 bases. This CDR3 has 17 amino acids. The germline V gene encodes CDR1 MNHEY and CDR2 SVGAGI. The CDR3 DNA follows: TGTGCCAGCAGTTACCGGTGGCTGGGGCAAGTGGTCAATGAGCAGTTCTTC. Protein: CASSYRWLGQVVNEQFF.

The chain recombines TRBV29-1 with TRBJ1-2, with TRBD1 matching 7 bases. The germline V gene encodes CDR1 SQVTM and CDR2 ANQGSEA. This CDR3 has 14 amino acids. Losses at the gene ends were 6 bases for V and 4 bases for J; bases not matched to a gene: 11. DNA for the CDR3: TGCAGCGTGATCCAGGGGGGGGCTTTCTATGGCTACACCTTC. Its protein product is CSVIQGGAFYGYTF.

The gene calls are TRBV25-1 and TRBJ2-3; D is possibly TRBD2 (5 bases). This CDR3 spans 17 amino acids. Germline V gene lookup returns CDR1 MGHDK and CDR2 SYGVNS. The V end lost 4 bases, the J end lost 2 bases, and 19 bases lay between the germline ends. The CDR3 bases are TGTGCCAGCAGTGGAGGAGGAGGAAGACCACCCACAGATACGCAGTATTTT. Amino acid sequence: CASSGGGGRPPTDTQYF.

The sample holds a few counts of this clonotype. The V call is TRBV29-1, the J call TRBJ1-2, with unresolved D. The CDR3 extends over 12 amino acids. V was cut by 4 bases and J by 8 bases, with 14 bases left in between. Germline V gene data show CDR1 as SQVTM and CDR2 as ANQGSEA. Here the CDR3 DNA reads TGCAGCGTTGCGGAAGGGTACGGGGGCTACACCTTC. Protein sequence: CSVAEGYGGYTF. Supplemented by reference TRBV29-1 and TRBJ1-2, the full variable domain reads SAVISQKPSRDICQRGTSLTIQCQVDSQVTMMFWYRQQPGQSLTLIATANQGSEATYESGFVIDKFPISRPNLTFSTLTVSNMSPEDSSIYLCSVAEGYGGYTFGSGTRLTVV.

A few counts support this clonotype. This rearrangement joins TRBV5-1 to TRBJ2-1; TRBD1 might be the D (6 bases). V dropped 0 bases and J dropped 5 bases, with 15 bases sitting between them. Germline CDR1 reads SGHRS; CDR2 reads YFSETQ. CDR3 length: 16 residues. CDR3 sequence: CASSLARGYPDNEQFF. The CDR3 region has the DNA TGCGCCAGCAGCTTGGCCAGGGGTTACCCGGACAATGAGCAGTTCTTC.

The chain is built from TRBV29-1 and TRBJ2-7; 7 bases agree with TRBD1. The V gene end was trimmed by 7 bases and the J gene end by 1 base; junction bases not matched to a gene: 7. Germline CDR1 and CDR2: SQVTM and ANQGSEA. The CDR3 has 13 residues. CDR3 sequence (DNA): TGCAGCGCCCGGGACAGAGATTCCTACGAGCAGTACTTC. It encodes CSARDRDSYEQYF.

This chain connects TRBV5-1 to TRBJ2-2; no reliable D call. Between the trimmed V and J ends, which lost 7 bases and 3 bases, there was a span of 10 bases. CDR3 size: 13 residues. CDR1 is SGHRS and CDR2 is YFSETQ in the germline V gene. This CDR3 is CASSHPDTGELFF. In nucleotides, the CDR3 is TGCGCCAGCTCCCATCCCGACACCGGGGAGCTGTTTTTT.

J is TRBJ1-2 and V is TRBV5-4, with D unclear. The V and J ends lost 3 bases and 7 bases respectively, with 10 bases between them. The CDR3 has 12 amino acids. Germline V gene sequence: CDR1 SGHNT, CDR2 YYREEE (reference sequence). Here the CDR3 DNA reads TGTGCCAGCAGCTCGCCCATATCTGGCTACACCTTC. It codes for CASSSPISGYTF. Full variable domain (outside the CDR3, taken from reference TRBV5-4 and TRBJ1-2): ETGVTQSPTHLIKTRGQQVTLRCSSQSGHNTVSWYQQALGQGPQFIFQYYREEENGRGNFPPRFSGLQFPNYSSELNVNALELDDSALYLCASSSPISGYTFGSGTRLTVV.

This clonotype was picked up a small number of times. This chain connects TRBV3-1 to TRBJ1-6, with D uncertain. CDR1 and CDR2 from the germline V gene are LGHDT and YNNKEL (reference sequence). The CDR3 extends over 16 amino acids. V dropped 2 bases and J dropped 10 bases, with 18 bases sitting between them. The CDR3 reads CASSQSFPGGWSPLHF. The CDR3 bases are TGTGCCAGCAGCCAATCCTTCCCCGGAGGGTGGTCACCCCTCCACTTT.

This clonotype was detected only a few times. This sequence joins TRBV4-2 and TRBJ2-5; possible D gene TRBD2, 7 bases. V lost 1 base, J lost 5 bases, and 11 bases lay in between. Germline assignment: CDR1 LGHNA and CDR2 YNFKEQ. The CDR3 sequence is 14 residues long. CDR3 region: CASSQGGGRETQYF. As DNA, the CDR3 is TGTGCCAGCAGCCAAGGCGGGGGCCGGGAGACCCAGTACTTC.

This clonotype was observed a handful of times. The rearrangement uses TRBV6-5 and TRBJ1-2; TRBD1 might be the D (6 bases). The CDR3 loop spans 12 amino acids. CDR1 is MNHEY and CDR2 is SVGAGI in the germline V gene. V was clipped by 7 bases and J by 7 bases, with 13 bases between them. CDR3 residues: CASITGQGGYTF. DNA for the CDR3: TGTGCCAGCATCACAGGGCAGGGTGGCTACACCTTC.

This clonotype has a handful of counts. The rearrangement joins TRBV20-1 to TRBJ1-2; D remains ambiguous. Germline values: CDR1 DFQATT, CDR2 SNEGSKA (reference sequence). V was pared by 3 bases and J by 3 bases, with 11 bases between. This CDR3 region has 13 residues. The CDR3 bases are TGCAGTGCTAGTCGAGGGAACGACTATGGCTACACCTTC. Translation gives CSASRGNDYGYTF.

J is TRBJ1-6 and V is TRBV13; 8 bases agree with TRBD1. V shed 4 bases, J shed 14 bases, and the junction held 10 bases outside the gene matches. The CDR3 is 14 residues long. Germline CDR1 and CDR2: PRHDT and FYEKMQ (reference sequence). The CDR3 region is CASSSGDRYSALHF. As DNA, the CDR3 is TGTGCCAGCAGCTCCGGGGACAGGTATAGCGCCCTCCACTTT.

This clonotype has only a few counts. The chain recombines TRBV20-1 with TRBJ1-1, with a possible D match to TRBD1 (5 bases). CDR3 size: 14 residues. V was clipped by 5 bases and J by 0 bases, with 13 bases between them. The germline gives CDR1 DFQATT, CDR2 SNEGSKA (reference sequence). Here the CDR3 DNA reads TGCAGTGCTTTCAATCGGGGGATGAACACTGAAGCTTTCTTT. Translation gives CSAFNRGMNTEAFF.

The table lists this clonotype with many counts. The chain joins TRBV6-2 or TRBV6-3 to TRBJ1-1, with D hard to call. Germline CDR1 and CDR2: MNHEY and SVGEGT. V was cut by 4 bases and J by 5 bases, with 8 bases left in between. The CDR3 extends over 12 amino acids. CDR3 region: CASSSGGTEAFF. Written as DNA, the CDR3 is TGTGCCAGCAGTTCTGGAGGGACTGAAGCTTTCTTT.

The V call is TRBV4-3, the J call TRBJ2-7; 8 bases match TRBD1. This CDR3 is 16 amino acids long. J lost 7 bases, V lost 1 base, and 12 bases had no gene match. CDR1 LGHNA and CDR2 YSLEER come from the germline V gene. The CDR3 DNA reads as TGCGCCAGCAGCCAAGCCCCGACAGGGGAGGAGGCAGAGCAGTACTTC. The encoded protein is CASSQAPTGEEAEQYF.

The sample holds many counts of this clonotype. This chain links TRBV5-5 with TRBJ2-5; D is unclear. The CDR3 spans 11 residues. Germline values: CDR1 SGHKS, CDR2 YYEKEE (reference sequence). V was trimmed by 3 bases and J by 0 bases, leaving 0 bases between them. DNA for the CDR3: TGTGCCAGCAGCTACCAAGAGACCCAGTACTTC. Its protein product is CASSYQETQYF.

This clonotype has just a few counts. The V gene is TRBV7-9, the J gene TRBJ2-3, with D possibly TRBD1 on 6 matching bases. Germline-derived CDR1 and CDR2 are SEHNR and FQNEAQ (reference sequence). Trimming removed 5 bases from V and 7 bases from J, with 22 bases in between. CDR3 length: 16 amino acids. The CDR3 region is CASSLEFNRVFYTQYF. The CDR3, as DNA: TGTGCCAGCAGCCTAGAGTTTAACAGGGTTTTCTATACGCAGTATTTT.

The sample holds many counts of this clonotype. The chain combines TRBV3-1 with TRBJ2-7; a possible D gene is TRBD2 (6 bases). V was shortened by 4 bases and J by 3 bases, with 13 bases between the two germline ends. Germline CDR1 is LGHDT and CDR2 is YNNKEL (reference sequence). CDR3 size: 14 residues. CDR3 loop: CASSPGTGLYEQYV. In DNA form, the CDR3 reads TGTGCCAGCAGCCCAGGGACTGGACTCTACGAGCAGTACGTC.

This clonotype was seen more than once but under ten times. This chain uses TRBV6-5 with TRBJ1-6; the match to TRBD1 covers 8 bases. From germline, CDR1 is MNHEY and CDR2 SVGAGI. This CDR3 has 14 residues. After removal of 6 bases from V and 8 bases from J, the junction contained 6 bases not matched to a gene. CDR3 DNA: TGTGCCAGCAGCGTAGGACAGGGCCATTCACCCCTCCACTTT. Its protein product is CASSVGQGHSPLHF.